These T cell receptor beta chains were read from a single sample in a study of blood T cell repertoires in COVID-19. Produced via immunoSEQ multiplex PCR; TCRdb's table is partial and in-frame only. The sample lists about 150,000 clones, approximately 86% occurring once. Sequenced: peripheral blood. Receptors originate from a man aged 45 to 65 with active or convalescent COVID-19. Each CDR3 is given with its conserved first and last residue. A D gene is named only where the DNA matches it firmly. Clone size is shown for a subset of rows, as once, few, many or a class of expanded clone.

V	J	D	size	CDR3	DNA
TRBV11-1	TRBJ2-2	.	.	CASSLYRNTGELFF	TGTGCCAGCAGCTTATACAGGAACACCGGGGAGCTGTTTTTT
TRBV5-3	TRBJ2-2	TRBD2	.	CARSLCPGLGWTGELFF	TGTGCCAGAAGCTTGTGTCCGGGACTAGGATGGACCGGGGAGCTGTTTTTT
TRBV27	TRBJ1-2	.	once	CASSFRGQPNYGYTF	TGTGCCAGCAGTTTCCGAGGACAGCCTAACTATGGCTACACCTTC
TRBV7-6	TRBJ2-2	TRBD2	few	CASSFIAGVGELFF	TGTGCCAGCAGCTTCATAGCGGGAGTCGGGGAGCTGTTTTTT
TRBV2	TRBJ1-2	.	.	CASSGTAYGYTF	TGTGCCAGCAGTGGGACAGCATATGGCTACACCTTC
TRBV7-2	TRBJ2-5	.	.	CASSLVRGQETQYF	TGTGCCAGCAGCTTAGTTCGGGGGCAAGAGACCCAGTACTTC
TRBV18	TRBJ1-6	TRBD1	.	CASSPNIPGGDYNSPLHF	TGTGCCAGCTCACCAAATATTCCAGGGGGTGATTATAATTCACCCCTCCACTTT
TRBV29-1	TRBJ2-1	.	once	CSAVPGWDEQFF	TGCAGCGCTGTACCAGGGTGGGATGAGCAGTTCTTC
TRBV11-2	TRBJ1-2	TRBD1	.	CASSSQGGANYGYTF	TGTGCCAGCAGCTCACAGGGGGGAGCTAACTATGGCTACACCTTC
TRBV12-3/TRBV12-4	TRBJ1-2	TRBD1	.	CASSMDRGHGYTF	TGTGCCAGCAGTATGGACAGGGGGCACGGCTACACCTTC
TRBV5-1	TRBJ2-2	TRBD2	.	CASSLAHGRAVVGELFF	TGCGCCAGCAGCTTGGCCCACGGGAGGGCCGTGGTCGGGGAGCTGTTTTTT
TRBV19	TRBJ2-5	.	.	CASSIGGTAETQYF	TGTGCCAGTAGTATAGGGGGCACGGCGGAGACCCAGTACTTC
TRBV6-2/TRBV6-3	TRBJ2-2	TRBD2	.	CASSSPLMTSGGSTGELFF	TGTGCCAGCAGTTCCCCCCTGATGACTAGCGGGGGAAGCACCGGGGAGCTGTTTTTT
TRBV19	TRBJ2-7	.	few	CASSEAGASYEQYF	TGTGCCAGTAGTGAAGCAGGGGCCTCCTACGAGCAGTACTTC
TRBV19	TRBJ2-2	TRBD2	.	CASSLQRGTNTGELFF	TGTGCCAGTAGCCTTCAGCGGGGAACGAACACCGGGGAGCTGTTTTTT
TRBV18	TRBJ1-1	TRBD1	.	CASSPTGQGSTEAFF	TGTGCCAGCTCACCAACAGGACAGGGTTCCACTGAAGCTTTCTTT
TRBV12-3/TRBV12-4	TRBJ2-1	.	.	CASSLSWEQFF	TGTGCCAGCAGTTTAAGCTGGGAGCAGTTCTTC
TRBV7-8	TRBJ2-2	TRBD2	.	CASSLRLAGVGAGELFF	TGTGCCAGCAGCTTACGCCTAGCGGGGGTTGGGGCCGGGGAGCTGTTTTTT
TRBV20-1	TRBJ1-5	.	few	CSASRGGNQPQHF	TGCAGTGCTAGTCGAGGTGGCAATCAGCCCCAGCATTTT
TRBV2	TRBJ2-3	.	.	CASSVRGTDTQYF	TGTGCCAGCAGTGTCCGGGGCACAGATACGCAGTATTTT
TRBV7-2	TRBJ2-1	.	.	CASSLTYRVSTDNEQFF	TGTGCCAGCAGCCTCACGTACAGGGTTTCTACAGACAATGAGCAGTTCTTC
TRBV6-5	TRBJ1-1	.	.	CASTLLGEGAEAFF	TGTGCCAGCACCCTACTGGGGGAGGGGGCTGAAGCTTTCTTT
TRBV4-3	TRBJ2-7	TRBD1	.	CASSRDRGLEQYF	TGCGCCAGCAGCCGAGACAGGGGGCTAGAGCAGTACTTC
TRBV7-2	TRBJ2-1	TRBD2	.	CASSSHVSGSSYNEQFF	TGTGCCAGCAGCTCTCATGTTAGCGGGAGCTCCTACAATGAGCAGTTCTTC
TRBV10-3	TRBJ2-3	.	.	CAISVSAHTDTQYF	TGTGCCATCAGTGTGAGCGCCCACACAGATACGCAGTATTTT
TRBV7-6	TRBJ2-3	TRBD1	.	CASSLRPGQGGNTQYF	TGTGCCAGCAGCTTGCGACCGGGACAGGGGGGAAATACGCAGTATTTT
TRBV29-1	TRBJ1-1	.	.	CSAFQGTEAFF	TGCAGCGCCTTCCAGGGCACTGAAGCTTTCTTT
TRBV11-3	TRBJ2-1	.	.	CASSLGLANEQFF	TGTGCCAGCAGCTTGGGCCTAGCCAATGAGCAGTTCTTC
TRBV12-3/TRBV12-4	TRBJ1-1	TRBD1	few	CASSLDRVTEAFF	TGTGCCAGCAGTCTTGACAGGGTCACTGAAGCTTTCTTT
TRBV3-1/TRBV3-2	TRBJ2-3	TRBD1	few	CASSPGTGVLRQYF	TGTGCCAGCAGCCCCGGGACAGGGGTTTTACGACAGTATTTT
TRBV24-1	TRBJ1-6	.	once	CAILPPGFGRDSPLHF	TGTGCCATCCTCCCTCCAGGGTTCGGTCGGGATTCACCCCTCCACTTT